This T cell receptor (beta chain) was captured in a study of CD8 T cells in ankylosing spondylitis. TCRdb itself ran the 5' RACE reads through MiXCR, one entry per CDR3 protein. The table has about 150,000 distinct CDR3 sequences, around 7.9% seen once; the top ten hold under 15%. This clonotype was observed many times. With 5 bases clipped from V and 1 base from J, the junction kept 1 base outside the gene matches. The length of the CDR3 is 14 residues. The germline V gene has CDR1 SEHNR and CDR2 FQNEAQ (reference sequence). V is TRBV7-9 and J is TRBJ2-7; TRBD2 agrees at 11 bases. Sequencing was performed on blood, either unsorted or a sorted T cell fraction (not recorded which). This receptor was identified in a female donor with ankylosing spondylitis or in good health (not recorded which). CDR3 region: CASSPSGGSYEQYF. CDR3 bases: TGTGCCAGCAGCCCTAGCGGGGGGTCCTACGAGCAGTACTTC.